A selection of T cell receptor beta chains follows, all from one sample in a study of blood T cell repertoires in COVID-19. This table comes from immunoSEQ multiplex PCR, and its TCRdb copy is limited to in-frame clones, with some not included. The profile shows roughly 72,000 clones, 88% of them singletons. Sample: peripheral blood. The receptors shown here come from a human donor in a cohort sampled during active COVID-19. Each CDR3 is given with its conserved first and last residue. Each record gives: clone size, D gene, J gene, V gene, CDR3 protein, CDR3 DNA. The D gene is left open where the match is weak. Size is stated for part of the rows, as once, few or many counts, or as a class when the clone is expanded.

>.|.|TRBJ1-2|TRBV9
CASSVGSGIDGYTF
TGTGCCAGCAGCGTAGGATCAGGGATCGATGGCTACACCTTC
>.|.|TRBJ2-5|TRBV3-1/TRBV3-2
CASSQEAGYQYF
TGTGCCAGCAGCCAAGAGGCAGGGTATCAGTACTTC
>.|TRBD2|TRBJ2-1|TRBV11-1
CASSFGSGRANEQFF
TGTGCCAGCAGCTTCGGTAGCGGGAGAGCCAATGAGCAGTTCTTC
>.|TRBD1|TRBJ2-5|TRBV11-2
CASSQGAGETQYF
TGTGCCAGCAGCCAGGGGGCGGGGGAGACCCAGTACTTC
>.|TRBD2|TRBJ2-5|TRBV24-1
CATSDPGLAGAVETQYF
TGTGCCACCAGTGACCCTGGACTAGCGGGGGCAGTTGAGACCCAGTACTTC
>.|TRBD1|TRBJ1-2|TRBV19
CARPSRGPFYGYTF
TGTGCCAGGCCTTCCAGGGGGCCGTTTTATGGCTACACCTTC
>.|.|TRBJ2-5|TRBV5-5
CASSPGGAGETQYF
TGTGCCAGCAGCCCTGGGGGGGCGGGGGAGACCCAGTACTTC
>.|TRBD2|TRBJ2-7|TRBV7-2
CASSLRASGVSYEQYF
TGTGCCAGCAGCTTAAGGGCTAGCGGGGTCTCCTACGAGCAGTACTTC
>.|.|TRBJ2-3|TRBV19
CASSWADGTDTQYF
TGTGCCAGTAGTTGGGCAGACGGCACAGATACGCAGTATTTT
>.|.|TRBJ1-1|TRBV7-9
CASSLRGGTEAFF
TGTGCCAGCAGCTTACGAGGGGGCACTGAAGCTTTCTTT
>.|TRBD2|TRBJ2-5|TRBV9
CASSAGPLSGRGETQYF
TGTGCCAGCAGCGCCGGCCCCCTTAGCGGGAGGGGGGAGACCCAGTACTTC
>.|.|TRBJ2-3|TRBV5-1
CASSFTGTSTDTQYF
TGCGCCAGCAGCTTCACCGGGACTAGCACAGATACGCAGTATTTT
>.|.|TRBJ2-1|TRBV27
CASSFGAGLGHNEQFF
TGTGCCAGCAGTTTTGGGGCAGGGTTAGGGCACAATGAGCAGTTCTTC
>.|.|TRBJ1-6|TRBV9
CASSEQVTSSYNSPLHF
TGTGCCAGCAGCGAACAGGTCACGAGCTCCTATAATTCACCCCTCCACTTT
>.|.|TRBJ1-3|TRBV3-1/TRBV3-2
CASSQDLSSGNTIYF
TGTGCCAGCAGCCAAGATCTAAGCTCTGGAAACACCATATATTTT
>.|.|TRBJ2-3|TRBV19
CASSITGLAGPSTDTQYF
TGTGCCAGTAGTATAACGGGTTTGGCGGGGCCTAGCACAGATACGCAGTATTTT
>.|.|TRBJ1-2|TRBV25-1
CASSVAGRSGYTF
TGTGCCAGCAGTGTGGCAGGGAGGTCTGGCTACACCTTC
>.|TRBD2|TRBJ2-1|TRBV18
CASSPLAGGGNEQFF
TGTGCCAGCTCACCACTAGCGGGAGGAGGAAATGAGCAGTTCTTC
>.|.|TRBJ2-7|TRBV7-9
CASSYIYEQYF
TGTGCCAGCAGCTACATCTACGAGCAGTACTTC
>.|.|TRBJ1-1|TRBV27
CASNDSTGKAFF
TGTGCCAGCAACGACTCCACGGGAAAAGCTTTCTTT
>.|.|TRBJ2-1|TRBV10-3
CAISEGVSHNEQFF
TGTGCCATCAGTGAAGGGGTATCTCACAATGAGCAGTTCTTC
>few|.|TRBJ2-5|TRBV19
CASSIGPGTPETQYF
TGTGCCAGTAGTATAGGACCCGGGACACCGGAGACCCAGTACTTC
>few|.|TRBJ2-7|TRBV5-4
CASSRGGEYEQYF
TGTGCCAGCAGCCGGGGAGGAGAATACGAGCAGTACTTC
>.|TRBD2|TRBJ2-1|TRBV7-3
CASSLTSGSYEQFF
TGTGCCAGCAGCTTGACTAGCGGGTCTTATGAGCAGTTCTTC
>.|TRBD2|TRBJ2-5|TRBV5-4
CASSGDGRALETQYF
TGTGCCAGCAGCGGGGACGGGAGGGCCTTAGAGACCCAGTACTTC
>.|TRBD1|TRBJ2-3|TRBV19
CASGTGLSDTQYF
TGTGCCAGCGGGACAGGGTTATCGGATACGCAGTATTTT
>.|.|TRBJ2-3|TRBV28
CASSFGGVTDTQYF
TGTGCCAGCAGTTTTGGAGGCGTCACAGATACGCAGTATTTT